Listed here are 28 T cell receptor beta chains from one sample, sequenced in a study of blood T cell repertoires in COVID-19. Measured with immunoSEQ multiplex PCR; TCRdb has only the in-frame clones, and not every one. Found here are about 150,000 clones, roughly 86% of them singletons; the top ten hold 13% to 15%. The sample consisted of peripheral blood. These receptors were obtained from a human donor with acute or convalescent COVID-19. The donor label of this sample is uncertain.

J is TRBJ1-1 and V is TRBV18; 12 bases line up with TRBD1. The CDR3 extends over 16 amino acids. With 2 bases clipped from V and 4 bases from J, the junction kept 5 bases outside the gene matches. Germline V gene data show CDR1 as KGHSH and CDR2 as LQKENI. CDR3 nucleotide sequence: TGTGCCAGCTCACCAAGGGGACAGGGGGCTGGCACTGAAGCTTTCTTT. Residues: CASSPRGQGAGTEAFF.

For the CDR3, the DNA is TGTGCCAGCAGCCCGGCGGGGGCAGGGAATGAAAAACTGTTTTTT. This sequence encodes CASSPAGAGNEKLFF. The chain employs TRBV7-9 and TRBJ1-4, with D perhaps matching TRBD1 (6 bases). The germline V gene has CDR1 SEHNR and CDR2 FQNEAQ (reference sequence). The CDR3 has 15 residues. V was cut by 5 bases and J by 5 bases, with 15 bases left in between.

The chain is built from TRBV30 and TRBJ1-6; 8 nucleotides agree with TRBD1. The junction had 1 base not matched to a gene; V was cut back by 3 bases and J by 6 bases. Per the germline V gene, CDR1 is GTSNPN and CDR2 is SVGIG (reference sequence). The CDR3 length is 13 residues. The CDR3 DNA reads TGTGCCTGGAGCGGACAGGGTAATTCACCCCTCCACTTT. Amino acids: CAWSGQGNSPLHF.

CDR3 nucleotides: TGCAGCGCCAGCGGGTTCATGAACACTGAAGCTTTCTTT. It specifies CSASGFMNTEAFF. The chain links TRBV29-1 to TRBJ1-1, with D unclear. The CDR3 contains 13 residues. V lost 7 bases and J lost 0, with 12 bases in between. CDR1 is SQVTM, CDR2 ANQGSEA, per germline.

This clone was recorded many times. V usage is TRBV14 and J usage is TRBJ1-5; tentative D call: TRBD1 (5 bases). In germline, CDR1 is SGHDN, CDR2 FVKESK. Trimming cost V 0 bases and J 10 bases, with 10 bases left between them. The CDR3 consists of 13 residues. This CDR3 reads CASSQDIRTPQHF. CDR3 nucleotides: TGTGCCAGCAGCCAAGATATCCGGACACCCCAGCATTTT.

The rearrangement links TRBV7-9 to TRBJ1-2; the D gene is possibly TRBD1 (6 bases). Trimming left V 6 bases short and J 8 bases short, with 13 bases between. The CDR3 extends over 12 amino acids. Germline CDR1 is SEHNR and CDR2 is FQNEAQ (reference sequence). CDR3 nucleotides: TGTGCCAGCAGGGGGGCCTCTTCAGGCTACACCTTC. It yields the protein CASRGASSGYTF.

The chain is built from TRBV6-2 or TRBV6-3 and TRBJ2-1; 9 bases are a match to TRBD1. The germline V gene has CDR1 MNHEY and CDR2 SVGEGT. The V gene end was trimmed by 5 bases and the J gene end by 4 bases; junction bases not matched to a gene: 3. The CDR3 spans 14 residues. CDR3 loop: CASSAGTGYNEQFF. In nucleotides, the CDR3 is TGTGCCAGCAGTGCCGGGACAGGGTACAATGAGCAGTTCTTC.

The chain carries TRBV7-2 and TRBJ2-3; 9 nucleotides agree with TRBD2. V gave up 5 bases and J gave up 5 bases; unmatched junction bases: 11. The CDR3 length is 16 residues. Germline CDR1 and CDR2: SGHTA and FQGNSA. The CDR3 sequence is CASSLRGGDRGDTQYF. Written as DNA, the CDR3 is TGTGCCAGCAGCCTACGCGGGGGGGACCGCGGAGATACGCAGTATTTT.

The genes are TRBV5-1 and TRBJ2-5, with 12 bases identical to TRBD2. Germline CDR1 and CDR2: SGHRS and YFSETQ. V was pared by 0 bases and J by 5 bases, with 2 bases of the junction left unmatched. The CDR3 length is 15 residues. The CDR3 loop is CASSLALAGGETQYF. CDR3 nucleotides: TGCGCCAGCAGCTTGGCTCTAGCGGGGGGGGAGACCCAGTACTTC.

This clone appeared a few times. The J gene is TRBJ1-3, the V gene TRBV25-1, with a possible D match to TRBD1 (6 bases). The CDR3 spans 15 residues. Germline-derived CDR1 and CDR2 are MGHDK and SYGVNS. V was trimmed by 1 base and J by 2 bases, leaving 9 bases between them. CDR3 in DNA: TGTGCCAGCAGTGAATGGGGGCCGGCTGGAAACACCATATATTTT. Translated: CASSEWGPAGNTIYF. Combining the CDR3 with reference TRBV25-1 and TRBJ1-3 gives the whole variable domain EADIYQTPRYLVIGTGKKITLECSQTMGHDKMYWYQQDPGMELHLIHYSYGVNSTEKGDLSSESTVSRIRTEHFPLTLESARPSHTSQYLCASSEWGPAGNTIYFGEGSWLTVV.

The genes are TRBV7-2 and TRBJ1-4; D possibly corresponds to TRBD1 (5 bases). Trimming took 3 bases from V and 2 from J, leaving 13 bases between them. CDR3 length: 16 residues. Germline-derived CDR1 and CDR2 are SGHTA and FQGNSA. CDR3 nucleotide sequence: TGTGCCAGCAGCTTTAGGGAGGGGTCGACTAATGAAAAACTGTTTTTT. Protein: CASSFREGSTNEKLFF.

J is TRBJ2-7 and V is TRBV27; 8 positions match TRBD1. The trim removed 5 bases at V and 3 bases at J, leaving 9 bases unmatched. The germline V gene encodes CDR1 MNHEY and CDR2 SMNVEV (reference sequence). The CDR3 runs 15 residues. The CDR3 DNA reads TGTGCCAGCAGTGCCAGCACAGGGGGAGGCTACGAGCAGTACTTC. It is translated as CASSASTGGGYEQYF.

For the CDR3, the DNA is TGTGCCAGCAGCCAACTAGCCAAAAACATTCAGTACTTC. This codes for CASSQLAKNIQYF. The J gene is TRBJ2-4, the V gene TRBV3-1 (or the pseudogene TRBV3-2), with D unclear. Trimming cost V 2 bases and J 0 bases, with 2 bases left between them. The germline gives CDR1 LGHDT, CDR2 YNNKEL (reference sequence). The CDR3 loop spans 13 amino acids.

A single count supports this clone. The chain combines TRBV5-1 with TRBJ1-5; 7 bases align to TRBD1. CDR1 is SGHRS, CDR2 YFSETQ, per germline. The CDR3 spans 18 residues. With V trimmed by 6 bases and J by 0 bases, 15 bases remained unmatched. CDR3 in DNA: TGCGCCAGCACCCTAAGGGCACAGGGGCCCTATAGCAATCAGCCCCAGCATTTT. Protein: CASTLRAQGPYSNQPQHF.

DNA of the CDR3: TGTGCCAGCAGTTACGGGGTGGGACAGGGCAGTGGGCCCCAGCATTTT. Its protein is CASSYGVGQGSGPQHF. V usage is TRBV6-6 and J usage is TRBJ1-5, with 9 nucleotides matching TRBD1. This CDR3 is built from 16 residues. The V and J ends lost 2 bases and 9 bases, in that order; junction bases with no gene match: 11. The germline CDR1 and CDR2 sequences are MNHNY and SVGAGI (reference sequence).

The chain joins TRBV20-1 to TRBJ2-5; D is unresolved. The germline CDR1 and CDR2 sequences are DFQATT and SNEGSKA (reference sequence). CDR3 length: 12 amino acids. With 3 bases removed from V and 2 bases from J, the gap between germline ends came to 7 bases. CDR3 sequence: CSASIRQETQYF. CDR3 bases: TGCAGTGCTAGTATACGGCAAGAGACCCAGTACTTC.

The CDR3 nucleotides read TGTGCCAGCAAGAGGGCAACTGAAGCTTTCTTT. It specifies CASKRATEAFF. The J gene is TRBJ1-1, the V gene TRBV6-5; the D is unclear. The CDR3 totals 11 residues. The germline V gene has CDR1 MNHEY and CDR2 SVGAGI. Trimming took 7 bases from V and 5 from J, leaving 8 bases between them.

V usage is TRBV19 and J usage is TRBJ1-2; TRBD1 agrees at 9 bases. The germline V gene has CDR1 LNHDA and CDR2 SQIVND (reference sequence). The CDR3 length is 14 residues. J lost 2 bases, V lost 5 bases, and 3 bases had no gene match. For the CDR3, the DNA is TGTGCCAGTAGTCTCGGGACAGGGAACTATGGCTACACCTTC. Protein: CASSLGTGNYGYTF.

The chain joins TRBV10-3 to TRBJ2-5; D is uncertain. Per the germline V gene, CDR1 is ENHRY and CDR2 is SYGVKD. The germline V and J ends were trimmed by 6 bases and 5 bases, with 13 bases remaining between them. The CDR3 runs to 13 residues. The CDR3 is CAISELPRETQYF. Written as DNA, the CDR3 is TGTGCCATCAGCGAACTACCCCGGGAGACCCAGTACTTC.

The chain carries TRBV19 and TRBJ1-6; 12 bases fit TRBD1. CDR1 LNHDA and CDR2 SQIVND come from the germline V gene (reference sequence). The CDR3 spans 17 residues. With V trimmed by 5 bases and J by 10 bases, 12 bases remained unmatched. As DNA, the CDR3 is TGTGCCAGTAGTCCGGGACAGGGGGCCCGCCGAGGCTCACCCCTCCACTTT. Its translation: CASSPGQGARRGSPLHF.

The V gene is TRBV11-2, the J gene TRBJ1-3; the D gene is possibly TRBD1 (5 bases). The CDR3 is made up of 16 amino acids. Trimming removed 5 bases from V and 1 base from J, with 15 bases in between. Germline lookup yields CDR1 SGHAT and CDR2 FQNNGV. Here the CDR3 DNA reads TGTGCCAGCAGCCCCACAGGTCCCAATTCTGGAAACACCATATATTTT. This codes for CASSPTGPNSGNTIYF.

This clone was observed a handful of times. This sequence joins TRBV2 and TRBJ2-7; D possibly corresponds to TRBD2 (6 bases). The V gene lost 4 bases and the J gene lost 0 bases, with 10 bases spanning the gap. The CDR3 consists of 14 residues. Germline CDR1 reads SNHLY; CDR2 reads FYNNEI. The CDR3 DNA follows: TGTGCCAGCAGTGCCCGGGAGACCTCCTACGAGCAGTACTTC. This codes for CASSARETSYEQYF. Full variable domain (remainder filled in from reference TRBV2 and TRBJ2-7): EPEVTQTPSHQVTQMGQEVILRCVPISNHLYFYWYRQILGQKVEFLVSFYNNEISEKSEIFDDQFSVERPDGSNFTLKIRSTKLEDSAMYFCASSARETSYEQYFGPGTRLTVT.

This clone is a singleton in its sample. The CDR3 bases are TGTGCCAGCAGTTACGCAGATTCGGGAAACACCATATATTTT. As protein: CASSYADSGNTIYF. The genes are TRBV6-5 and TRBJ1-3, with D hard to call. The V and J ends lost 2 bases and 4 bases respectively, with 9 bases between them. The V gene's germline CDR1 is MNHEY and CDR2 SVGAGI. The length of the CDR3 is 14 residues.

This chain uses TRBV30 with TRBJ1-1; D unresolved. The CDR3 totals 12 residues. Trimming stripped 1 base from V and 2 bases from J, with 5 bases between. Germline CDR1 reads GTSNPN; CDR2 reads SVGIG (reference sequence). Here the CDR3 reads CAWSGSNTEAFF. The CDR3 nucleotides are TGTGCCTGGAGTGGCAGTAACACTGAAGCTTTCTTT. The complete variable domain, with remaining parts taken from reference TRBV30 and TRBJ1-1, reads SQTIHQWPATLVQPVGSPLSLECTVEGTSNPNLYWYRQAAGRGLQLLFYSVGIGQISSEVPQNLSASRPQDRQFILSSKKLLLSDSGFYLCAWSGSNTEAFFGQGTRLTVV.

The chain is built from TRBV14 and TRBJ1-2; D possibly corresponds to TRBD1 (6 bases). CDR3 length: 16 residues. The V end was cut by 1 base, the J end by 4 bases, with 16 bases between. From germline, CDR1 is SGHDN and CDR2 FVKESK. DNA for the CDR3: TGTGCCAGCAGCCAAGGAGGGGGGGGCGCTGGCTATGGCTACACCTTC. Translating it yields CASSQGGGGAGYGYTF.

CDR3 bases: TGTGCCAGCAGCTCCCCTGTTTTGACAGATACGCAGTATTTT. The encoded protein is CASSSPVLTDTQYF. V usage is TRBV5-4 and J usage is TRBJ2-3; D unclear. This CDR3 region has 14 residues. Trimming cost V 3 bases and J 3 bases, with 11 bases left between them. The germline CDR1 and CDR2 sequences are SGHNT and YYREEE (reference sequence).

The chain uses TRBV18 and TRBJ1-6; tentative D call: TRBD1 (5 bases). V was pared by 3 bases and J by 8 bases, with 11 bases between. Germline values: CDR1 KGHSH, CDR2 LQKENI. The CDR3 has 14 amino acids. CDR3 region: CASSPREVDSPLHF. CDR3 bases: TGTGCCAGCTCACCCAGGGAGGTGGATTCACCCCTCCACTTT.

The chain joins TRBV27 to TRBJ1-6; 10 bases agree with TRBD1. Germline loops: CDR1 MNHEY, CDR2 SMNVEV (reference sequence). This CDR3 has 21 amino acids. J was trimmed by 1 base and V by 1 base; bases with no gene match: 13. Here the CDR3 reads CASSLYPPGQGSSSYNSPLHF. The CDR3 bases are TGTGCCAGCAGTTTATACCCTCCGGGACAGGGGTCAAGTTCCTATAATTCACCCCTCCACTTT.